Listed here is a single T cell receptor (beta chain). This sample was included in a study of control samples from healthy donors and cancer patients. The method was immunoSEQ multiplex PCR; TCRdb's version includes in-frame clones alone and lacks a portion of them. The sample yields roughly 150,000 clones, 93% seen once. The CDR3 is 17 amino acids. V lost 1 base, J lost 6 bases, and 12 bases stayed unmatched. Germline V gene lookup returns CDR1 SEHNR and CDR2 FQNEAQ (reference sequence). The chain is built from TRBV7-9 and TRBJ2-7; 10 positions match TRBD1. Sequenced material: blood. The clonotype was recovered from a man between 18 and 29 years old in good health. CDR3 sequence reads: CASSLGSAGQGTLEQYF. As DNA, the CDR3 is TGTGCCAGCAGCTTAGGTTCTGCGGGACAGGGGACTCTCGAGCAGTACTTC.